This TCR beta chain was identified during a study of blood T cell repertoires in COVID-19. Across the study: There were acute and convalescent COVID-19 samples, and they came from the United States, Italy and Spain.

Trimming removed 10 bases at V and 1 base at J, with 15 bases between. Germline CDR1 ENHRY, CDR2 SYGVKD. The CDR3 totals 14 residues. Authors' data handling: The authors estimated nucleated cell counts from reference gene primer amplification. Here immunoSEQ multiplex PCR was the method, and the copy in TCRdb shows in-frame clones only, minus some. V and J calls and clone size come straight from that table; D and trimming were deduced from the DNA. The table records around 61,000 clones, about 81% of them present only once. The source is a man aged 80 or over with acute or convalescent COVID-19. The sequenced sample consisted of peripheral blood. This chain links TRBV10-3 with TRBJ2-3; unclear D gene. CDR3 sequence reads: CATQRLYGTDTQYF. Written as DNA, the CDR3 is TGTGCCACTCAGAGGCTGTATGGCACAGATACGCAGTATTTT.